This T cell receptor beta chain was found in a study of blood T cell repertoires in COVID-19 (dated by TCRdb to 2018 to 2021). General notes on the study: Samples covering the acute and convalescent phases of COVID-19 were provided by collaborators in the United States, Italy and Spain. The material from the prospective study consisted of cDNA or gDNA derived from T cells, B-cell-depleted T cells, or PBMCs. Deeply sampled blood TCRbeta repertoires from subjects exposed to, actively infected with, or recovered from COVID-19 were included in the dataset. A freely available public database, intended as a resource for researchers studying the immune response to SARS-CoV-2, is where the repertoires were released. Samples came from the ongoing ImmuneRACE study (first 160 participants) plus 1,254 subjects from 6 global collaborators. A de-identified subject ID, COVID-19 status, age in years and sex were almost always included in the sample metadata. Where HLA class I and class II types were available, the types were taken from metadata supplied by the sample provider, not from assay-based typing.

Each collaborating institution followed its own protocols to collect whole blood in K2EDTA tubes. For TCRbeta analysis, collaborators shipped samples as frozen whole blood, isolated PBMCs, or DNA extracted from either of those sample types. What the work shows at the level of the full study, not this receptor alone: How much clinical and demographic metadata was included differed by source and by participant, and the metadata was provided uncurated.

As for this clone: The antigen it binds to is not known. Nothing much larger sits one base from this clone, and base qualities are not available.

There are 12 amino acids in the CDR3, from cysteine to phenylalanine inclusive. The kept DNA is CDR3 alone, 36 bases in frame from the first base. Taken from the germline V gene, the CDR1 and CDR2 loops are LGHNT and FRNRAP. V gives up 2 bases and J gives up 3 bases, and the segment between their germline ends measures 5 bases. TCRbeta CDR3 regions were amplified from genomic DNA using the immunoSEQ Assay, a bias-controlled multiplex PCR. Concerning the study's data processing: Nucleated cell counts per sample were estimated from amplification of reference gene primers within the assay. To quantify the absolute abundance of each unique TCRbeta CDR3 rearrangement, sequence reads were collapsed and filtered. For each sample, productive Simpson clonality was calculated as the square root of Simpson's diversity index over productive rearrangements. The table was pulled from immuneACCESS by TCRdb, which kept in-frame rearrangements only. Such tables lose some clones; where checked, under half of the loss comes from unresolved V genes, and the rest has no known cause. Clonal size and the V and J genes are those of that table, whereas D and trimming came from the DNA. The sample table holds about 170,000 clones, of which approximately 86% were seen once. The ten top clones hold 1.5% to 2% of the sample.

Sequenced sample: peripheral blood. The chain uses TRBV12-5 and TRBJ2-7; confidence is insufficient to name the D gene. The receptor's source is a woman aged 45-65 years with acute or convalescent COVID-19. The nucleotide sequence reads as follows: TGTGCTAGTGGTTTGTCCAGCTACGAGCAGTACTTC. This sequence encodes CASGLSSYEQYF.